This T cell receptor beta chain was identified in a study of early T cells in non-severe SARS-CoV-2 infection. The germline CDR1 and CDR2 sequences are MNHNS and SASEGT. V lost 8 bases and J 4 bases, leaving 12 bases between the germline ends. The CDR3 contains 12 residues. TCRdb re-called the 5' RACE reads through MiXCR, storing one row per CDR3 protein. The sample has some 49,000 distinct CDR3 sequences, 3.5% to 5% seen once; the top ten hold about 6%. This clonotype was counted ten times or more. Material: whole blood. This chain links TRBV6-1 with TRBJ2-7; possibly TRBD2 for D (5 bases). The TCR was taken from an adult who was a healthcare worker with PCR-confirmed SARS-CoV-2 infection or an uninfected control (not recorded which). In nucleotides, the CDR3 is TGTGCCAGCGGCCCCGGGGTTTACGAGCAGTACTTC. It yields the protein CASGPGVYEQYF.